This T cell receptor (beta chain) was recorded in a study of blood T cell repertoires in COVID-19. Background on the study: Whether acute or convalescent, the COVID-19 samples came from the United States, Italy and Spain.

Germline V gene sequence: CDR1 MNHNY, CDR2 SVGAGI (reference sequence). This CDR3 contains 16 residues. V trimming: 6 bases; J trimming: 7 bases; junction bases outside the gene matches: 12. Original handling: How many nucleated cells were present was estimated from reference gene primer amplification. Assay used: immunoSEQ multiplex PCR; TCRdb lists only in-frame clones, some missing. V, J and clone size reflect that table, while D and trimming were determined from the DNA. The sample records about 190,000 clones, around 80% being singletons. This clonotype was sampled from a man aged 25 to 40 with active or convalescent COVID-19. V gene TRBV6-6 combines with J gene TRBJ1-6; TRBD1 agrees at 7 bases. The material sequenced was peripheral blood. The CDR3 here is CASSPGRGRKNSPLHF. In DNA, the CDR3 is TGTGCCAGCAGCCCCGGGAGGGGGCGAAAGAATTCACCCCTCCACTTT.